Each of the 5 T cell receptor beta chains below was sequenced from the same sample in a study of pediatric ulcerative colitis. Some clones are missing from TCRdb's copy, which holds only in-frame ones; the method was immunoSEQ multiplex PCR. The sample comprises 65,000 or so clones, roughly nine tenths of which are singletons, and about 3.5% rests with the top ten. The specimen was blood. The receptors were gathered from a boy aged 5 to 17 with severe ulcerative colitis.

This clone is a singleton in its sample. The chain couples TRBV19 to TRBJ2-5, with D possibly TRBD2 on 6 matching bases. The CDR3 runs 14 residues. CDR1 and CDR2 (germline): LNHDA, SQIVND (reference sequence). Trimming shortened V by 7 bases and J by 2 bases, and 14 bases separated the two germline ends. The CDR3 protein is CASTSGPEQETQYF. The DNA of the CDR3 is TGTGCCAGTACCAGCGGGCCGGAGCAAGAGACCCAGTACTTC. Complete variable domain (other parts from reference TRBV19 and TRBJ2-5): DGGITQSPKYLFRKEGQNVTLSCEQNLNHDAMYWYRQDPGQGLRLIYYSQIVNDFQKGDIAEGYSVSREKKESFPLTVTSAQKNPTAFYLCASTSGPEQETQYFGPGTRLLVL.

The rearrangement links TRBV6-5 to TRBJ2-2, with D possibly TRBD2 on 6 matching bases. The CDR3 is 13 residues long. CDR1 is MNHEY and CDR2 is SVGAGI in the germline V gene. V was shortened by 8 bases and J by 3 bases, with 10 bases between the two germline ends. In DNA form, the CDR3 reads TGTGCCAGCGGGGGGTGGGACACCGGGGAGCTGTTTTTT. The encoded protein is CASGGWDTGELFF.

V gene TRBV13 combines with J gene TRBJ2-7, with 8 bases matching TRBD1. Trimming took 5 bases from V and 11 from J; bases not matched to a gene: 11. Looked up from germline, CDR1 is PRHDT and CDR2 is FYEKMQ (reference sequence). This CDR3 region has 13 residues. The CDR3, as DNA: TGTGCCAGCAGCCTAGAGGACAGGGAACTAAAGTACTTC. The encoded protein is CASSLEDRELKYF.

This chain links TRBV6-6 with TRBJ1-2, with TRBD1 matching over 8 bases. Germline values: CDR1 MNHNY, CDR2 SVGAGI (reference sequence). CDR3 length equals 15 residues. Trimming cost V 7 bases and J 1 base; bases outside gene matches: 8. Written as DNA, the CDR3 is TGTGCCAGCATCACCACCGACAGGGGTAACTATGGCTACACCTTC. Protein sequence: CASITTDRGNYGYTF.

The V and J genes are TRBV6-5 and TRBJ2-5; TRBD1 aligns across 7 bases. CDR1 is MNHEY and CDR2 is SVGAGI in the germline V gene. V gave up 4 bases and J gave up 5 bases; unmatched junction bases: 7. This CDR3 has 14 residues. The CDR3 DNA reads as TGTGCCAGCAGTTCCCTGACAGGGTCGGAGACCCAGTACTTC. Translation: CASSSLTGSETQYF.